This paragraph reports one T cell receptor (beta chain). The sample comes from a study of blood T cell repertoires in COVID-19. Data came from immunoSEQ multiplex PCR; TCRdb stores just in-frame clones and leaves some out. This sample carries over 250,000 clones, about 83% of them seen once, and the ten largest clones take over 8.5%. With 0 bases removed from V and 4 bases from J, the gap between germline ends came to 12 bases. Germline CDR1 is MNHEY and CDR2 is SVGAGI. The CDR3 is 15 amino acids. V gene TRBV6-5 combines with J gene TRBJ1-2, with D possibly TRBD1 on 5 matching bases. The origin of this receptor is a woman between 45 and 65 years old who had recovered from COVID-19. The sequencing input was peripheral blood. CDR3 nucleotide sequence: TGTGCCAGCAGTTACTCGACAACAGGAAGCTATGGCTACACCTTC. This codes for CASSYSTTGSYGYTF.